This TCR beta chain originates from a study of T-cell memory formation after mild COVID-19 (dated by TCRdb to the early 2020s). General notes on the study: TCR sequence clusters from the two donors were found to be largely donor specific. In a couple of donors, T-cell clones that expanded and contracted after mild COVID-19 were followed by sequencing TCRalpha and TCRbeta repertoires longitudinally. Two young, previously healthy adult volunteers, one female and one male, were included in the cohort.

The CDR3 contains 15 residues, cysteine and phenylalanine counted. Only CDR3 DNA is held: 45 bases, read in frame from base 1. For this chain, trimming is 4 bases at the V end and 3 bases at the J end, and the number of junction bases without a gene match is 9. Looking up the germline V gene yields CDR1 SGHRS and CDR2 YFSETQ. PBMCs were isolated by Ficoll-Paque density gradient centrifugation. Overall results and qualifications from the work: The study covered only a couple of mild cases, and larger cohorts including severe cases with pre-infection samples were considered necessary. Contracting CD4+ clones turned up mainly in the CM and EM memory subsets, whereas EMRA was where CD8+ clones were enriched. SARS-CoV-2 specificity was not confirmed for the second-wave clones peaking on day 37. Some responding clones were detected in pre-infection memory, which suggested that pre-existing cross-reactive memory T cells had joined the SARS-CoV-2 response. From day 15 to 85, contracting clones showed balanced CD4/CD8 phenotypes, whereas a second wave of clones that expanded from day 15 to 37 leaned towards CD4+.

The sequencer listed for this sample is Illumina NovaSeq 6000. TCRalpha and TCRbeta cDNA libraries were constructed by 5'RACE with constant-segment primers, with sample barcodes and unique molecular identifiers being introduced. RNA was extracted from every sample with Trizol reagent. Amplification of the libraries took two PCR steps, and the second step added a second sample barcode plus Illumina TruSeq adapters. Sequencing of the libraries was done on an Illumina NovaSeq, producing 2 x 150 bp paired-end reads. Processing in the source paper ran as follows. The reads were demultiplexed and collapsed into UMI-guided consensus sequences using migec v1.2.7. Using mixcr v2.1.11, the UMI consensuses were aligned to TRA and TRB V and J templates and assembled into clonotypes. A clonotype was counted as expanded or contracted only if both edgeR and NoisET called the change significant, with noise models trained on biological replicates. For edgeR calls, the cutoffs were a false discovery rate-adjusted p below 0.01 and a log2 fold-change threshold of 1. As an exploratory analysis of dynamics, max-normalized trajectories of the 1000 most abundant clonotypes were examined by PCA with hierarchical clustering. Each responding clone was given a CD4 or CD8 phenotype based on the CD4+ and CD8+ repertoires, which had been sequenced separately. TCRdb took the public reads, trimmed them with fastp at Q25, ran MiXCR for clone calling and kept in-frame beta chains. Rows are unified per CDR3 protein, each entry keeping the most common DNA and genes. These V and J calls originate from TCRdb's pipeline instead of the authors' own analysis. The sample table shows 75,000 to 90,000 distinct CDR3 sequences, and approximately 13% are seen once. The leading ten clones occupy 31% of the sample.

This clonotype occurred many times. What antigen it recognizes has not been identified. Nothing much larger sits one base from this clone, and base qualities are not available. This chain joins TRBV5-1 to TRBJ2-7, with 8 bases in between that match TRBD1. This TCR was sampled from an adult woman who had mild COVID-19 (a few samples of this study predate the infection). The sample titles of this study are shuffled in the database, so cell type and time point are left out; the donor was told from shared clones. Material: PBMCs or a T cell subset sorted from them (not recorded which). The base sequence is TGCGCCAGCAGCCCGGAGACAGGGGCTGACTACGAGCAGTACTTC. Translated, this is CASSPETGADYEQYF. Extended through the reference TRBV5-1 and TRBJ2-7 proteins, this CDR3 yields the full variable domain: KAGVTQTPRYLIKTRGQQVTLSCSPISGHRSVSWYQQTPGQGLQFLFEYFSETQRNKGNFPGRFSGRQFSNSRSEMNVSTLELGDSALYLCASSPETGADYEQYFGPGTRLTVT.